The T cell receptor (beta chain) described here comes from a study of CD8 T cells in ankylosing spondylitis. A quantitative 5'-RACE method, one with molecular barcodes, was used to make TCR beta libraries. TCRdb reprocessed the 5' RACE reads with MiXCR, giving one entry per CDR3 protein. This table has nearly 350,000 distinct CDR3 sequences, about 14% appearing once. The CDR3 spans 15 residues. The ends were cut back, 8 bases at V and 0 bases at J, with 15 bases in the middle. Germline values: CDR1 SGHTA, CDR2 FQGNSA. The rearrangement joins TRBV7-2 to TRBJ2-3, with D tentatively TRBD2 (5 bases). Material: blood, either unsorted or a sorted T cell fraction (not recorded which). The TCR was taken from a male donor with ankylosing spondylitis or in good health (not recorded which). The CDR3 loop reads CASPGAGLSTDTQYF. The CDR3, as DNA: TGTGCCAGCCCAGGTGCGGGCCTTAGCACAGATACGCAGTATTTT.